This TCR beta chain was documented in a study of early T cells in non-severe SARS-CoV-2 infection. Study background: Chains were unpaired, as sequencing was done on bulk RNA from unsorted whole blood.

In regard to this clonotype: Its antigen is currently unknown.

As part of library construction, unique molecular identifiers were attached to individual cDNA molecules. TCRdb analysed the 5' RACE reads with MiXCR anew, one entry per CDR3 protein. Of 80,000 or so distinct CDR3 sequences in the sample, roughly 13% were seen once. General study results and limits: VDJdb matches were skewed toward anti-spike CD8 T cell responses.

V shed 6 bases and J 4 bases; nucleotides not matched to a gene: 16. The CDR3 length is 17 residues. Looked up from germline, CDR1 is DFQATT and CDR2 is SNEGSKA (reference sequence). The rearrangement joins TRBV20-1 to TRBJ2-7; 12 bases map to TRBD2. Sample: whole blood. The clonotype was recovered from an adult who was a healthcare worker with PCR-confirmed SARS-CoV-2 infection or an uninfected control (not recorded which). The CDR3 DNA sequence: TGCAGTGCGCCCGGGACGGCCGGACTAGCGGGACGGTACGAGCAGTACTTC. It specifies CSAPGTAGLAGRYEQYF.